The rows below give T cell receptor beta chains drawn from one sample of a study of identifying expanded T cells in peripheral blood. TCRdb's table, derived via immunoSEQ multiplex PCR, lists solely in-frame clones and lacks some. The sample has around 90,000 clones; about nine tenths are singletons. Sequenced sample: blood. The origin of the receptors is a person aged 18 to 75 in good health. Each CDR3 is given with its conserved first and last residue. Fields, in order: D gene, J gene, V gene, clone size, CDR3 protein, CDR3 DNA. A D gene is named only where the DNA matches it firmly. Some rows mark clone size as missing; the rest say once, few, many or name a class of expanded clone.

>TRBD1|TRBJ2-2|TRBV6-5|once
CASSYRRQGIGGELFF
TGTGCCAGCAGTTACCGCCGACAGGGGATTGGCGGGGAGCTGTTTTTT
>NA|TRBJ1-1|TRBV30|NA
CALAPGNTEAFF
TGTGCCCTCGCCCCGGGGAACACTGAAGCTTTCTTT
>NA|TRBJ1-6|TRBV5-6|NA
CASSLEAWQGRNSPLHF
TGTGCCAGCAGCTTGGAGGCTTGGCAGGGACGAAATTCACCCCTCCACTTT
>NA|TRBJ1-6|TRBV30|few
CAWSVGRGNSPLHF
TGTGCCTGGAGTGTGGGTAGGGGGAATTCACCCCTCCACTTT
>TRBD2|TRBJ2-7|TRBV6-1|NA
CASSEGGGSSYEQYF
TGTGCCAGCAGTGAAGGGGGGGGAAGCTCCTACGAGCAGTACTTC
>TRBD1|TRBJ1-5|TRBV2|NA
CASSLTGTVYSNQPQHF
TGTGCCAGCAGTTTAACCGGGACAGTCTATAGCAATCAGCCCCAGCATTTT
>NA|TRBJ1-1|TRBV7-2|NA
CASSLRFTEAFF
TGTGCCAGCAGCTTAAGGTTCACTGAAGCTTTCTTT
>NA|TRBJ1-1|TRBV5-1|once
CASSLNTEAFF
TGCGCCAGCAGCTTGAACACTGAAGCTTTCTTT
>NA|TRBJ1-1|TRBV18|NA
CASSPALNTEAFF
TGTGCCAGCTCACCCGCATTGAACACTGAAGCTTTCTTT
>NA|TRBJ2-1|TRBV9|NA
CASSVDIGQVGGNEQFF
TGTGCCAGCAGCGTAGACATCGGGCAGGTCGGGGGTAATGAGCAGTTCTTC
>NA|TRBJ2-1|TRBV28|NA
CASSLFQGIATNEQFF
TGTGCCAGCAGTTTATTCCAGGGTATCGCGACCAATGAGCAGTTCTTC
>TRBD1|TRBJ2-1|TRBV20-1|once
CSAPTGVRQFF
TGCAGTGCTCCTACAGGGGTCCGGCAGTTCTTC
>NA|TRBJ1-6|TRBV28|NA
CASSPYTGNSPLHF
TGTGCCAGCAGCCCCTACACAGGGAATTCACCCCTCCACTTT
>TRBD2|TRBJ2-7|TRBV28|NA
CASNGGRRYEQYF
TGTGCCAGCAATGGCGGGAGGAGGTACGAGCAGTACTTC
>NA|TRBJ2-7|TRBV7-9|NA
CASSSDYEQYF
TGTGCCAGCAGCTCTGACTACGAGCAGTACTTC
>TRBD2|TRBJ2-7|TRBV5-1|NA
CASSAGGEQYF
TGCGCCAGCAGCGCGGGGGGCGAGCAGTACTTC
>NA|TRBJ1-2|TRBV19|few
CASRSERVGGYTF
TGTGCCAGTAGGTCAGAGAGGGTCGGAGGCTACACCTTC
>TRBD1|TRBJ1-4|TRBV4-1|NA
CASSQRPGDRVSNEKLFF
TGCGCCAGCAGCCAACGCCCAGGGGACAGGGTTTCTAATGAAAAACTGTTTTTT
>NA|TRBJ2-1|TRBV6-4|NA
CASSDSSGNSYNEQFF
TGTGCCAGCAGTGACTCATCCGGGAACTCCTACAATGAGCAGTTCTTC
>TRBD1|TRBJ2-7|TRBV27|NA
CASSLGQGALEQYF
TGTGCCAGCAGCCTTGGACAGGGGGCATTGGAGCAGTACTTC
>TRBD2|TRBJ2-2|TRBV5-1|NA
CASSPLFAGGPRINTGELFF
TGCGCCAGCAGCCCCCTTTTCGCGGGGGGACCTAGAATTAACACCGGGGAGCTGTTTTTT
>NA|TRBJ2-1|TRBV10-1|NA
CASSEGAGDEQFF
TGCGCCAGCAGTGAGGGGGCAGGGGACGAGCAGTTCTTC
>NA|TRBJ2-3|TRBV6-6|NA
CASSGDSTDTQYF
TGTGCCAGCAGTGGGGACAGCACAGATACGCAGTATTTT
>NA|TRBJ2-3|TRBV6-6|NA
CASDSNTDTQYF
TGTGCCAGCGACAGTAACACAGATACGCAGTATTTT
>NA|TRBJ1-2|TRBV4-1|few
CASSQGAGGYTF
TGCGCCAGCAGCCAAGGGGCGGGAGGCTACACCTTC
>NA|TRBJ2-7|TRBV7-8|NA
CASSFPGSLYEQYF
TGTGCCAGCAGCTTCCCAGGTTCTCTCTACGAGCAGTACTTC
>NA|TRBJ2-2|TRBV4-1|NA
CASSTHVTTELFF
TGCGCCAGCAGCACTCACGTAACCACAGAGCTGTTTTTT
>TRBD1|TRBJ2-3|TRBV30|NA
CALQGANTDTQYF
TGTGCCCTACAGGGGGCAAACACAGATACGCAGTATTTT
>NA|TRBJ1-5|TRBV5-1|NA
CASSLKTGSNQPQHF
TGCGCCAGCAGCTTGAAAACAGGGAGCAATCAGCCCCAGCATTTT
>NA|TRBJ2-6|TRBV4-1|NA
CASSLFSGRSSGANVLTF
TGCGCCAGCAGCCTCTTTAGTGGCCGAAGCTCTGGGGCCAACGTCCTGACTTTC
>NA|TRBJ1-3|TRBV6-1|NA
CASSQTWDSGNTIYF
TGTGCCAGCAGCCAAACCTGGGACTCTGGAAACACCATATATTTT
>NA|TRBJ2-2|TRBV5-4|NA
CASRYEGFGELFF
TGTGCCAGCAGATATGAAGGGTTCGGGGAGCTGTTTTTT
>NA|TRBJ1-2|TRBV7-9|NA
CASSLHTSGYTF
TGTGCCAGCAGCTTACATACTTCTGGCTACACCTTC
>TRBD2|TRBJ2-2|TRBV5-4|NA
CASSGRTSGSTGELFF
TGTGCCAGCAGCGGACGGACTAGCGGGTCCACCGGGGAGCTGTTTTTT
>NA|TRBJ2-7|TRBV5-1|NA
CASSLEAGTYEQYF
TGCGCCAGCAGCTTGGAGGCGGGAACCTACGAGCAGTACTTC
>NA|TRBJ2-5|TRBV5-1|NA
CASSLPGGQETQYF
TGCGCCAGCAGCTTGCCAGGGGGGCAGGAGACCCAGTACTTC
>TRBD2|TRBJ2-3|TRBV9|NA
CASSHESGSIDTQYF
TGTGCCAGCAGCCACGAGAGCGGGAGCATAGATACGCAGTATTTT
>NA|TRBJ2-7|TRBV7-2|NA
CASSLGGPYEQYF
TGTGCCAGCAGCTTAGGGGGTCCCTACGAGCAGTACTTC
>TRBD1|TRBJ2-3|TRBV27|NA
CASSFPPQGAGSPDTQYF
TGTGCCAGCAGTTTCCCCCCACAGGGGGCGGGTTCCCCAGATACGCAGTATTTT
>NA|TRBJ1-2|TRBV7-9|once
CASSADRISYYGYTF
TGTGCCAGCAGCGCAGACAGGATAAGTTACTATGGCTACACCTTC
>NA|TRBJ2-3|TRBV7-9|once
CASSSLGAPRSDTQYF
TGTGCCAGCAGCTCCCTCGGGGCCCCCCGATCAGATACGCAGTATTTT
>TRBD2|TRBJ2-1|TRBV5-5|NA
CASSFSPSGGNNEQFF
TGTGCCAGCAGCTTTTCACCTAGCGGAGGAAACAATGAGCAGTTCTTC